The 18 T cell receptor beta chains in this list originate from one sample, sequenced in a study of early T cells in non-severe SARS-CoV-2 infection. TCRdb reprocessed the 5' RACE reads via MiXCR and lists one record per CDR3 protein. The sample carries 70,000 to 95,000 distinct CDR3 sequences, roughly 14% recorded once. The material sequenced was whole blood. The receptor source for this set is an adult who was a healthcare worker with PCR-confirmed SARS-CoV-2 infection or an uninfected control (not recorded which).

This clonotype has a count of ten or more. The chain combines TRBV11-2 with TRBJ2-1; TRBD1 agrees at 8 bases. The CDR3 loop spans 14 amino acids. In germline, CDR1 is SGHAT, CDR2 FQNNGV. V gave up 5 bases and J gave up 9 bases; unmatched junction bases: 9. The CDR3 DNA is TGTGCCAGCAGCCTCCGGACAGGGAACGGTGAGCAGTTCTTC. Its protein is CASSLRTGNGEQFF.

The chain combines TRBV6-1 with TRBJ2-1, with no clear D. The CDR3 has 15 residues. V was pared by 5 bases and J by 0 bases, with 11 bases between. CDR1 and CDR2 (germline): MNHNS, SASEGT. The CDR3 DNA is TGTGCCAGCAGTACCGCACAGCACTCCTACAATGAGCAGTTCTTC. Residues: CASSTAQHSYNEQFF.

In this sample, this clonotype turned up once. The chain uses TRBV5-4 and TRBJ2-1; 9 nucleotides align to TRBD1. With V trimmed by 1 base and J by 6 bases, 11 bases remained unmatched. Germline V gene data show CDR1 as SGHNT and CDR2 as YYREEE (reference sequence). The CDR3 spans 17 residues. CDR3 region: CASSLYRGTGIGNEQFF. The DNA for the CDR3 is TGTGCCAGCAGCTTGTACCGAGGGACAGGGATCGGCAATGAGCAGTTCTTC.

The genes are TRBV19 and TRBJ2-2, with D maybe TRBD1 (5 bases). The CDR3 is made up of 17 amino acids. CDR1 and CDR2 (germline): LNHDA, SQIVND (reference sequence). The V end lost 0 bases, the J end lost 6 bases, and 17 bases lay between the germline ends. The CDR3 bases are TGTGCCAGTAGTATAGATCCAGGGCGGCAGGGTGCCGGGGAGCTGTTTTTT. It is translated as CASSIDPGRQGAGELFF.

This clonotype was observed at least ten times. CDR3 coding DNA: TGCAGTACCGGCGTAGTGGATACGCAGTATTTT. This codes for CSTGVVDTQYF. The chain carries TRBV20-1 and TRBJ2-3; D remains unclear. CDR1 and CDR2 from the germline V gene are DFQATT and SNEGSKA (reference sequence). The V gene lost 8 bases and the J gene lost 6 bases, with 12 bases spanning the gap. The CDR3 covers 11 residues.

This rearrangement joins TRBV11-2 to TRBJ2-3; 9 positions match TRBD2. The CDR3 is made up of 15 amino acids. Looked up from germline, CDR1 is SGHAT and CDR2 is FQNNGV. J gave up 4 bases and V 7 bases, and 9 bases lay outside the gene matches. CDR3 loop: CASIRRGGLADTQYF. CDR3 bases: TGTGCCAGCATTCGGCGGGGGGGCCTCGCAGATACGCAGTATTTT.

This clonotype turned up a few times. The rearrangement joins TRBV18 to TRBJ1-1, with D maybe TRBD1 (6 bases). V was clipped by 3 bases and J by 4 bases, with 18 bases between them. CDR3 length equals 16 residues. Germline V gene sequence: CDR1 KGHSH, CDR2 LQKENI. CDR3 in DNA: TGTGCCAGCTCACCTAACTTGAGGGGGAAGGGCACTGAAGCTTTCTTT. Its translation: CASSPNLRGKGTEAFF.

This clonotype was picked up a small number of times. The V and J genes are TRBV29-1 and TRBJ2-2, with unresolved D. The germline V and J ends were trimmed by 2 bases and 5 bases, with 9 bases remaining between them. Germline V gene sequence: CDR1 SQVTM, CDR2 ANQGSEA. The CDR3 sequence is 13 residues long. CDR3 loop: CSVEIQETGELFF. The CDR3 DNA follows: TGCAGCGTTGAAATTCAGGAGACCGGGGAGCTGTTTTTT.

CDR3 loop: CASSLGQDRTEAFF. The CDR3 DNA sequence: TGCGCCAGCAGCTTAGGACAGGATCGCACTGAAGCTTTCTTT. This chain links TRBV5-1 with TRBJ1-1; TRBD1 matches at 7 bases. The germline gives CDR1 SGHRS, CDR2 YFSETQ. This CDR3 is 14 amino acids long. J gave up 4 bases and V 2 bases, and 5 bases lay outside the gene matches.

The CDR3 nucleotides are TGCGCCAGCATGACAGGGGGGACGGGTGAAAAACTGTTTTTT. Protein product: CASMTGGTGEKLFF. V gene TRBV10-2 combines with J gene TRBJ1-4; 9 positions match TRBD1. V shed 7 bases, J shed 7 bases, and the junction held 7 bases outside the gene matches. The CDR3 is 14 amino acids. The germline V gene encodes CDR1 WSHSY and CDR2 SAAADI.

In its sample, this clonotype was seen many times. The chain combines TRBV9 with TRBJ1-2; D ambiguous. Germline V CDR1 and CDR2: SGDLS, YYNGEE. Deletions cut 2 bases from V and 1 base from J, with 0 bases between. CDR3 length equals 11 residues. The CDR3 region is CASSVNYGYTF. The CDR3 DNA reads TGTGCCAGCAGCGTTAACTATGGCTACACCTTC.

This clonotype was observed at least ten times. The chain carries TRBV6-1 and TRBJ2-7; D may be TRBD1 or TRBD2 (5 bases each). This CDR3 region has 20 residues. CDR1 and CDR2 (germline): MNHNS, SASEGT. Between the trimmed V and J ends, which lost 4 bases and 4 bases, there was a span of 32 bases. CDR3 nucleotides: TGTGCCAGCAGTGTCAGAAGTCGAGGGGTCGCGACAGCGAATTTGTACGAGCAGTACGTC. This encodes CASSVRSRGVATANLYEQYV.

The chain joins TRBV2 to TRBJ1-5, with 9 bases that match TRBD1. This CDR3 is 13 amino acids long. The germline V gene has CDR1 SNHLY and CDR2 FYNNEI. V gave up 8 bases and J gave up 3 bases; unmatched junction bases: 2. CDR3 sequence: CASEQGANQPQHF. DNA for the CDR3: TGTGCCAGCGAACAGGGGGCCAATCAGCCCCAGCATTTT.

The chain has TRBV29-1 and TRBJ2-3; the D gene is possibly TRBD2 (6 bases). Trimming removed 5 bases at V and 6 bases at J, with 15 bases between. Germline CDR1 SQVTM, CDR2 ANQGSEA. The CDR3 runs 13 residues. CDR3 in DNA: TGCAGCGTTCAAGGGACTGTTCGGGATACGCAGTATTTT. Encoded protein: CSVQGTVRDTQYF.

This clonotype was seen a few times. This chain joins TRBV4-1 and TRBJ1-2; D gene uncertain. Per germline, CDR1 MGHRA and CDR2 YSYEKL. V was pared by 8 bases and J by 2 bases, with 18 bases between. The CDR3 spans 15 residues. DNA of the CDR3: TGCGCCAGCGGTACGGGGATTGGGGTCAACTATGGCTACACCTTC. This gives the protein CASGTGIGVNYGYTF.

The gene calls are TRBV7-3 and TRBJ1-1; D perhaps matches TRBD1 (5 bases). The germline V gene encodes CDR1 SGHTA and CDR2 FQGTGA. This CDR3 is built from 14 residues. The V end lost 4 bases, the J end lost 0 bases, and 9 bases lay between the germline ends. Written as DNA, the CDR3 is TGTGCCAGCAGCTCGTCGGGGGTGAACACTGAAGCTTTCTTT. Residues: CASSSSGVNTEAFF.

This clonotype appeared many times. The chain employs TRBV10-3 and TRBJ1-6; D is ambiguous. The CDR3 totals 13 residues. Trimming stripped 5 bases from V and 8 bases from J, with 10 bases between. CDR1 and CDR2 (germline): ENHRY, SYGVKD. In DNA form, the CDR3 reads TGTGCCATCAGTACGGGAGTGGATTCACCCCTCCACTTT. This codes for CAISTGVDSPLHF.

This clonotype has at least ten counts. CDR3 in amino acids: CASSPEAGVWAEAFF. CDR3 in DNA: TGTGCCAGCAGCCCCGAGGCGGGGGTCTGGGCTGAAGCTTTCTTT. The gene calls are TRBV2 and TRBJ1-1; maybe TRBD1 (5 bases). V was cut by 6 bases and J by 6 bases, with 20 bases left in between. The length of the CDR3 is 15 residues. Germline V gene lookup returns CDR1 SNHLY and CDR2 FYNNEI.